A single sample gave rise to the 12 T cell receptor beta chains below, sequenced in a study of blood T cell repertoires in COVID-19. TCRdb's table, derived via immunoSEQ multiplex PCR, lists solely in-frame clones and lacks some. This table holds about 480,000 clones, 88% found once. What was sequenced was PBMCs or T cells enriched from blood (not recorded which). These receptors all come from a middle-aged woman who had recovered from COVID-19.

J is TRBJ2-7 and V is TRBV6-4; no definite D call. Germline V gene data show CDR1 as MRHNA and CDR2 as SNTAGT. The ends were cut back, 5 bases at V and 0 bases at J, with 8 bases in the middle. The length of the CDR3 is 13 residues. The CDR3 DNA reads TGTGCCAGCAGTCCCACCAGCTCCTACGAGCAGTACTTC. Residues: CASSPTSSYEQYF.

This chain uses TRBV5-1 with TRBJ2-5; tentatively, D is TRBD2 (6 bases). This CDR3 has 17 residues. Germline values: CDR1 SGHRS, CDR2 YFSETQ. Between the trimmed V and J ends, which lost 3 bases and 0 bases, there was a span of 18 bases. For the CDR3, the DNA is TGCGCCAGCAGCTCGAGTAGGGGACTTAAGTACCAAGAGACCCAGTACTTC. Translating gives CASSSSRGLKYQETQYF. The variable domain in full, completed from reference TRBV5-1 and TRBJ2-5, reads KAGVTQTPRYLIKTRGQQVTLSCSPISGHRSVSWYQQTPGQGLQFLFEYFSETQRNKGNFPGRFSGRQFSNSRSEMNVSTLELGDSALYLCASSSSRGLKYQETQYFGPGTRLLVL.

This clone turned up a few times. Written as DNA, the CDR3 is TGTGCCAGCAGCACAAACACTGAAGCTTTCTTT. Protein: CASSTNTEAFF. This chain joins TRBV12-3 or TRBV12-4 and TRBJ1-1; D unclear. This CDR3 comprises 11 residues. Trimming took off 6 bases at V and 2 bases at J, with 4 bases between the two ends.

With regard to this clone: A read error may produce the germline difference seen at one junction end. The rearrangement joins TRBV14 to TRBJ1-1; D is perhaps TRBD1 (5 bases). This CDR3 has 10 residues. Germline V gene lookup returns CDR1 SGHDN and CDR2 FVKESK. The CDR3 DNA sequence: TGTGCCAGCAGCCAAGAGACAGTTTCATTT. This translates into CASSQETVSF. Using reference TRBV14 and TRBJ1-1 for the parts outside the CDR3, the full variable domain is EAGVTQFPSHSVIEKGQTVTLRCDPISGHDNLYWYRRVMGKEIKFLLHFVKESKQDESGMPNNRFLAERTGGTYSTLKVQPAELEDSGVYFCASSQETVSFGQGTRLTVV.

The chain joins TRBV29-1 to TRBJ1-3; 11 bases are shared with TRBD1. Germline trimming cut 4 bases from V and 2 bases from J; bases unmatched to any gene: 4. Germline values: CDR1 SQVTM, CDR2 ANQGSEA. This CDR3 contains 15 residues. CDR3 coding DNA: TGCAGCGTTGTCCAGGACAGGGGGCCTGGAAACACCATATATTTT. Translating gives CSVVQDRGPGNTIYF.

The rearrangement links TRBV5-6 to TRBJ2-1, with D perhaps matching TRBD2 (5 bases). This CDR3 region has 12 residues. Germline CDR1 is SGHDT and CDR2 is YYEEEE. The V and J ends lost 3 bases and 12 bases respectively, with 13 bases between them. The CDR3: CASSSTTMRQFF. CDR3 coding DNA: TGTGCCAGCAGCTCGACTACAATGAGGCAGTTCTTC.

V and J are TRBV9 and TRBJ1-1; perhaps TRBD1 as D (5 bases). This CDR3 is 15 amino acids long. CDR1 and CDR2 (germline): SGDLS, YYNGEE. V lost 0 bases to trimming and J lost 4 bases, with 13 bases between them. The CDR3 DNA reads as TGTGCCAGCAGCGTAGTCCAGGGAGGAAGCACTGAAGCTTTCTTT. Encoded protein: CASSVVQGGSTEAFF.

The chain employs TRBV6-4 and TRBJ2-5; weak D call: TRBD1 (6 bases). This CDR3 has 14 residues. Germline V gene data show CDR1 as MRHNA and CDR2 as SNTAGT. The V end lost 6 bases, the J end lost 5 bases, and 16 bases lay between the germline ends. CDR3 coding DNA: TGTGCCAGCAGCGAAGGGGCAGGGGTCGAGACCCAGTACTTC. It yields the protein CASSEGAGVETQYF.

This clone was counted once. The chain carries TRBV19 and TRBJ2-4; no clear D gene. The germline V gene has CDR1 LNHDA and CDR2 SQIVND (reference sequence). V lost 3 bases and J 7 bases, leaving 4 bases between the germline ends. The length of the CDR3 is 11 residues. CDR3 loop: CASSIENIQYF. CDR3 coding DNA: TGTGCCAGTAGTATCGAGAACATTCAGTACTTC.

Note on this clone: Relative to the germline gene, one junction end is altered; a read error may explain this. The V and J genes are TRBV29-1 and TRBJ2-1; 7 bases agree with TRBD1. This CDR3 has 10 amino acids. CDR1 SQVTM and CDR2 ANQGSEA come from the germline V gene. The CDR3 region has the DNA TGCAGCGTTGGTACGACAGGGTTTCTCTTC. Protein sequence: CSVGTTGFLF.

The chain combines TRBV21-1 with TRBJ2-2; the table's D gene call, TRBD2, was not cross checked with the DNA. TRBV21-1 corresponds to a pseudogene. The CDR3 is 17 amino acids. In DNA form, the CDR3 reads TGTGCCAGCACCCAAAGGCGGGAAGTAACGAACACCGGGGAGCTGTTTTTT. Residues: CASTQRREVTNTGELFF.

The genes are TRBV5-1 and TRBJ1-1; 7 bases agree with TRBD1. Germline CDR1 and CDR2: SGHRS and YFSETQ. The CDR3 has 16 amino acids. The V and J ends lost 0 bases and 0 bases, in that order; junction bases with no gene match: 5. The CDR3 loop reads CASSLAQGQLNTEAFF. As DNA, the CDR3 is TGCGCCAGCAGCTTGGCCCAGGGACAGCTGAACACTGAAGCTTTCTTT.